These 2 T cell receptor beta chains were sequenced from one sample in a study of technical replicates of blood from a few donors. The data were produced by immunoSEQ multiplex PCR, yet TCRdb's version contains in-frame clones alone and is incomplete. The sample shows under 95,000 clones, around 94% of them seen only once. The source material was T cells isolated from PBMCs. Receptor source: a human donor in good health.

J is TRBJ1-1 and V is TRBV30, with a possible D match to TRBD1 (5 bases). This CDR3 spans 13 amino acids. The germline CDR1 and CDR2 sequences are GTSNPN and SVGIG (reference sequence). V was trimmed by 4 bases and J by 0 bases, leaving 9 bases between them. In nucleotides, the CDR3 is TGTGCCTGGAACAGGAGAATGAACACTGAAGCTTTCTTT. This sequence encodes CAWNRRMNTEAFF.

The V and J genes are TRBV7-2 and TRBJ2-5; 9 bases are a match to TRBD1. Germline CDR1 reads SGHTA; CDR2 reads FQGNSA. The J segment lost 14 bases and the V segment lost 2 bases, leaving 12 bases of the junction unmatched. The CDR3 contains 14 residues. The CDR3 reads CASSLLGTGMLPYF. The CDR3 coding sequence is TGTGCCAGCAGCTTACTAGGGACAGGGATGTTACCTTACTTC.